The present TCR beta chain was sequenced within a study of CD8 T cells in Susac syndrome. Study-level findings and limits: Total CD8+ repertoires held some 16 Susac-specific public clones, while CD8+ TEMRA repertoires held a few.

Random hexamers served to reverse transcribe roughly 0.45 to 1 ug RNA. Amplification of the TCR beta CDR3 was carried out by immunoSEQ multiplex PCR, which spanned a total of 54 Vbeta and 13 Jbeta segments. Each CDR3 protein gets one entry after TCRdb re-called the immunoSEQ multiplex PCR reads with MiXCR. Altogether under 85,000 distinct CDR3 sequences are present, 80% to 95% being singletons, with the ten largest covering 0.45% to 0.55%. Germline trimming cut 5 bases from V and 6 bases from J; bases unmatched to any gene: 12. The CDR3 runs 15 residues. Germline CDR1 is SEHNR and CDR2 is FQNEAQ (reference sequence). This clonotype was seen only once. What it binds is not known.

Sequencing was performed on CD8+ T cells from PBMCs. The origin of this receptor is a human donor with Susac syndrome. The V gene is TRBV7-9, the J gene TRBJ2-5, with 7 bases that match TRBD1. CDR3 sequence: CASSPGEGAVKTQYF. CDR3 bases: TGTGCCAGCAGCCCAGGAGAGGGGGCGGTGAAGACCCAGTACTTC.